This T cell receptor beta chain was identified in a study of blood T cell repertoires in COVID-19. In the source study's methods: Cell counts per sample came from amplifying reference gene primers. TCRdb's table, derived via immunoSEQ multiplex PCR, lists solely in-frame clones and lacks some. The D gene and trimming were derived from the DNA, and the V and J assignments and clone size from that table. The sample includes about 58,000 clones, roughly 90% of them seen just once. V gave up 8 bases and J gave up 4 bases; unmatched junction bases: 11. The CDR3 totals 16 residues. The rearrangement links TRBV23-1 to TRBJ2-2; TRBD1 aligns across 9 bases. TRBV23-1 is reported as an ORF; its role is uncertain. Sequenced: peripheral blood. The TCR was taken from a woman in her sixties or seventies with active COVID-19. This CDR3 is CASEASGTGSTGELFF. For the CDR3, the DNA is TGCGCCAGCGAGGCTTCCGGGACAGGGAGCACCGGGGAGCTGTTTTTT.